The 27 T cell receptor beta chains below were found in one sample sequenced in a study of CD8 T cells in ankylosing spondylitis. Overall study findings and caveats: A motif of 7 to 9 highly homologous TCR beta variants was seen as apparently characteristic of ankylosing spondylitis blood.

No antigens are known for them. TCRdb redid the calling of the 5' RACE reads with MiXCR, one entry per CDR3 protein. The top ten hold roughly a third of the sample, which has about 130,000 distinct CDR3 sequences, about a sixth seen once. Sequencing was done on a sample of blood, either unsorted or a sorted T cell fraction (not recorded which). All receptors derive from a male donor with ankylosing spondylitis.

The sample holds a few counts of this clonotype. This sequence joins TRBV4-1 and TRBJ1-5; 7 positions match TRBD1. The ends lost 3 bases at V and 1 base at J; junction bases unmatched: 3. There are 15 residues in the CDR3. Germline-derived CDR1 and CDR2 are MGHRA and YSYEKL. Here the CDR3 reads CASSHRTGSNQPQHF. The DNA of the CDR3 is TGCGCCAGCAGCCACCGGACAGGAAGCAATCAGCCCCAGCATTTT.

This clonotype was seen a handful of times. The chain uses TRBV2 and TRBJ2-7; 7 bases map to TRBD1. Trimming at V came to 6 bases and at J to 4 bases, leaving 9 bases not matched to a gene. The germline CDR1 and CDR2 sequences are SNHLY and FYNNEI. This CDR3 is 14 amino acids long. CDR3 sequence: CASRAGTATYEQYF. The CDR3 DNA reads as TGTGCCAGCAGAGCCGGGACAGCCACATACGAGCAGTACTTC.

This clonotype was found a few times. This chain uses TRBV10-2 with TRBJ2-7, with 7 bases aligning to TRBD2. Per germline, CDR1 WSHSY and CDR2 SAAADI. Trimming took 10 bases from V and 0 from J; bases not matched to a gene: 12. CDR3 length: 15 amino acids. The CDR3 sequence: CATEKGEGPSYEQYF. The CDR3 region has the DNA TGCGCCACAGAAAAAGGGGAGGGACCCTCCTACGAGCAGTACTTC.

A few counts support this clonotype. The rearrangement joins TRBV15 to TRBJ2-3, with 10 bases identical to TRBD2. V was pared by 3 bases and J by 3 bases, with 3 bases of the junction left unmatched. Germline CDR1 and CDR2: LNHNV and YYDKDF (reference sequence). This CDR3 is built from 15 residues. The CDR3: CATSSATSGTDTQYF. In DNA, the CDR3 is TGTGCCACCAGCAGCGCGACTAGCGGGACAGATACGCAGTATTTT.

This clonotype has more than one count but fewer than ten. Here the CDR3 DNA reads TGTGCCAGCAGTTTAAATGGTCAGCCCCAGCATTTT. It codes for CASSLNGQPQHF. The V gene is TRBV27, the J gene TRBJ1-5, with no clear D. CDR1 and CDR2 (germline): MNHEY, SMNVEV (reference sequence). Trimming took 2 bases from V and 6 from J, leaving 5 bases between them. There are 12 residues in the CDR3.

This clonotype has a count of ten or more. CDR3 bases: TGCAGCGTTGAAGATCTGGGACAGGGGGCGGGAAACTATGGCTACACCTTC. As protein: CSVEDLGQGAGNYGYTF. This chain uses TRBV29-1 with TRBJ1-2; TRBD1 matches 12 bases. Germline CDR1 SQVTM, CDR2 ANQGSEA. The CDR3 is 17 amino acids. Trimming cost V 0 bases and J 2 bases; bases outside gene matches: 7.

This clonotype was seen repeatedly, ten times or more. The chain joins TRBV6-4 to TRBJ2-3; 9 positions agree with TRBD1. Germline V lookup: CDR1 MRHNA, CDR2 SNTAGT. CDR3 length: 16 amino acids. J lost 1 base, V lost 7 bases, and 9 bases had no gene match. This chain's CDR3 is CASTILRTGGTDTQYF. The CDR3 nucleotides read TGTGCCAGCACCATACTCCGGACAGGGGGCACAGATACGCAGTATTTT.

This clonotype showed up just a few times. The rearrangement joins TRBV3-1 to TRBJ2-5; 13 bases are a match to TRBD2. Germline V gene lookup returns CDR1 LGHDT and CDR2 YNNKEL (reference sequence). The CDR3 has 17 amino acids. V lost 1 base to trimming and J lost 2 bases; unmatched junction nucleotides: 4. The CDR3 nucleotides read TGTGCCAGCAGCCAAGGACTAGCGGGAGGTGGGCAAGAGACCCAGTACTTC. Residues: CASSQGLAGGGQETQYF.

This chain links TRBV7-2 with TRBJ2-7; no reliable D call. V was clipped by 2 bases and J by 2 bases, with 10 bases between them. In germline, CDR1 is SGHTA, CDR2 FQGNSA. This CDR3 comprises 14 residues. The CDR3 spells CASSLTTDAYEQYF. DNA for the CDR3: TGTGCCAGCAGCTTAACGACCGACGCCTACGAGCAGTACTTC.

V and J are TRBV9 and TRBJ2-3; 8 bases are shared with TRBD2. Germline CDR1 and CDR2: SGDLS and YYNGEE. V lost 3 bases, J lost 2 bases, and 11 bases stayed unmatched. This CDR3 has 17 residues. The CDR3 region has the DNA TGTGCCAGCAGCGCCCGGGCCGAACTAGCGGTCACAGATACGCAGTATTTT. This translates into CASSARAELAVTDTQYF.

This clonotype occurred a few times. The chain has TRBV28 and TRBJ1-2; D remains ambiguous. Deletions cut 2 bases from V and 4 bases from J, with 8 bases between. Germline loops: CDR1 MDHEN, CDR2 SYDVKM. CDR3 length equals 13 residues. CDR3 DNA sequence: TGTGCCAGCAGTTTAGCCCGTTCCTATGGCTACACCTTC. Its protein is CASSLARSYGYTF.

The chain uses TRBV10-3 and TRBJ2-7; D is uncertain. V was pared by 3 bases and J by 1 base, with 7 bases between. Germline V lookup: CDR1 ENHRY, CDR2 SYGVKD. The CDR3 loop spans 13 amino acids. CDR3 residues: CAISDILSYEQYF. Written as DNA, the CDR3 is TGTGCCATCAGTGATATACTGTCCTACGAGCAGTACTTC.

J is TRBJ1-6 and V is TRBV20-1, with no clear D. Trimming pared 0 bases from V and 7 bases from J, leaving 10 bases between. CDR1 and CDR2 (germline): DFQATT, SNEGSKA (reference sequence). The CDR3 is made up of 14 amino acids. This CDR3 is CSARDMVSNSPLHF. DNA for the CDR3: TGCAGTGCTAGAGATATGGTATCAAATTCACCCCTCCACTTT.

The genes are TRBV28 and TRBJ2-5; TRBD2 agrees at 8 bases. J lost 4 bases, V lost 8 bases, and 9 bases had no gene match. The CDR3 spans 14 residues. Germline CDR1 is MDHEN and CDR2 is SYDVKM. CDR3 nucleotides: TGTGCCAGCCGGGGGGGGATGGTTCGAGAGACCCAGTACTTC. Translating gives CASRGGMVRETQYF. The variable domain in full, with the rest retrieved from reference TRBV28 and TRBJ2-5, is DVKVTQSSRYLVKRTGEKVFLECVQDMDHENMFWYRQDPGLGLRLIYFSYDVKMKEKGDIPEGYSVSREKKERFSLILESASTNQTSMYLCASRGGMVRETQYFGPGTRLLVL.

This clonotype turned up a few times. The gene calls are TRBV7-9 and TRBJ1-1; D perhaps matches TRBD1 (6 bases). The CDR3 spans 15 residues. The V end was cut by 4 bases, the J end by 6 bases, with 18 bases between. In germline, CDR1 is SEHNR, CDR2 FQNEAQ (reference sequence). The CDR3 here is CASSSTDSYNPEAFF. In nucleotides, the CDR3 is TGTGCCAGCAGCTCGACGGACAGTTATAATCCTGAAGCTTTCTTT.

The rearrangement joins TRBV5-6 to TRBJ2-7; perhaps TRBD1 as D (6 bases). CDR1 is SGHDT and CDR2 is YYEEEE in the germline V gene. CDR3 size: 14 residues. V lost 4 bases and J lost 4, with 15 bases in between. CDR3 bases: TGTGCCAGCAGCGCCGCGACAGGAAGATACGAGCAGTACTTC. Its protein product is CASSAATGRYEQYF.

This clonotype was detected a few times. The chain is built from TRBV11-2 and TRBJ2-3; TRBD1 aligns across 10 bases. The length of the CDR3 is 16 residues. Germline CDR1 and CDR2: SGHAT and FQNNGV. After removal of 1 base from V and 2 bases from J, the junction contained 3 bases not matched to a gene. CDR3: CASSLGQGALTDTQYF. CDR3 sequence (DNA): TGTGCCAGCAGCTTAGGACAGGGGGCGCTCACAGATACGCAGTATTTT.

V usage is TRBV7-9 and J usage is TRBJ1-1, with D hard to call. Germline-derived CDR1 and CDR2 are SEHNR and FQNEAQ (reference sequence). Trimming stripped 4 bases from V and 3 bases from J, with 3 bases between. CDR3 size: 11 residues. The CDR3 reads CASSYYTEAFF. Here the CDR3 DNA reads TGTGCCAGCAGCTATTACACTGAAGCTTTCTTT.

The sample holds a few counts of this clonotype. V usage is TRBV25-1 and J usage is TRBJ2-7; the D gene could be TRBD1 or TRBD2 (6 bases each). Germline V gene lookup returns CDR1 MGHDK and CDR2 SYGVNS. Trimming took off 6 bases at V and 5 bases at J, with 20 bases between the two ends. There are 15 residues in the CDR3. CDR3: CASSRMGGPRDEQYF. The CDR3 DNA reads TGTGCCAGCAGCCGCATGGGGGGCCCTCGGGACGAGCAGTACTTC.

The chain employs TRBV10-3 and TRBJ2-7; D unresolved. The V end was cut by 4 bases, the J end by 2 bases, with 12 bases between. CDR1 and CDR2 (germline): ENHRY, SYGVKD. The CDR3 runs 14 residues. DNA for the CDR3: TGTGCCATCAGTGTTCCCCGGGCCCCCTACGAGCAGTACTTC. This encodes CAISVPRAPYEQYF.

This clonotype was counted a few times. This rearrangement joins TRBV9 to TRBJ2-1; 9 bases are shared with TRBD2. CDR1 is SGDLS, CDR2 YYNGEE, per germline. J was trimmed by 8 bases and V by 2 bases; bases with no gene match: 8. The CDR3 is 15 residues long. The CDR3 here is CASSVGTSRGHEQFF. DNA of the CDR3: TGTGCCAGCAGCGTCGGGACTAGCAGGGGCCATGAGCAGTTCTTC.

In its sample, this clonotype was seen a few times. The V gene is TRBV27, the J gene TRBJ2-7, with 11 positions matching TRBD1. Germline CDR1 reads MNHEY; CDR2 reads SMNVEV (reference sequence). V gave up 5 bases and J gave up 0 bases; unmatched junction bases: 3. The CDR3 consists of 15 residues. The CDR3 here is CASSQGTGGSYEQYF. The CDR3, as DNA: TGTGCCAGCAGTCAAGGGACAGGGGGCTCCTACGAGCAGTACTTC.

This clonotype was detected a few times. The chain uses TRBV12-3 or TRBV12-4 and TRBJ2-2, with 9 positions matching TRBD1. The length of the CDR3 is 15 residues. Losses at the gene ends were 3 bases for V and 5 bases for J; bases not matched to a gene: 4. The DNA for the CDR3 is TGTGCCAGCAGTTTCGAGACAGGGGGGACCGGGGAGCTGTTTTTT. Translated: CASSFETGGTGELFF.

This clonotype was counted at least ten times. V is TRBV29-1 and J is TRBJ2-5; D might be TRBD1 or TRBD2, each matching 5 bases. Germline CDR1 SQVTM, CDR2 ANQGSEA. V was shortened by 3 bases and J by 1 base, with 9 bases between the two germline ends. This CDR3 is 13 amino acids long. The CDR3: CSVDGTGQETQYF. In DNA, the CDR3 is TGCAGCGTTGATGGGACGGGCCAAGAGACCCAGTACTTC.

The chain has TRBV11-3 and TRBJ1-2, with a tentative D call TRBD1 (6 bases). The CDR3 length is 16 residues. V was pared by 5 bases and J by 3 bases, with 19 bases between. Looked up from germline, CDR1 is SGHNT and CDR2 is YENEEA. CDR3 loop: CASSPAIQGEDYGYTF. CDR3 bases: TGTGCCAGCAGCCCGGCCATACAGGGAGAAGACTATGGCTACACCTTC. The full variable domain, its missing parts supplied by reference TRBV11-3 and TRBJ1-2, is EAGVVQSPRYKIIEKKQPVAFWCNPISGHNTLYWYLQNLGQGPELLIRYENEEAVDDSQLPKDRFSAERLKGVDSTLKIQPAELGDSAVYLCASSPAIQGEDYGYTFGSGTRLTVV.

This clonotype was found a few times. The chain joins TRBV28 to TRBJ1-2; no clear D. V was trimmed by 5 bases and J by 4 bases, leaving 8 bases between them. The CDR3 is 12 amino acids. Germline V lookup: CDR1 MDHEN, CDR2 SYDVKM. This CDR3 is CASSPTTYGYTF. The CDR3 coding sequence is TGTGCCAGCAGTCCCACGACCTATGGCTACACCTTC.

At least ten counts were recorded for this clonotype. The rearrangement links TRBV11-2 to TRBJ2-1, with D tentatively TRBD1 (6 bases). V lost 5 bases, J lost 10 bases, and 15 bases lay in between. This CDR3 contains 13 residues. Germline-derived CDR1 and CDR2 are SGHAT and FQNNGV. CDR3 sequence (DNA): TGTGCCAGCAGCCGTTGGACAGCCCTAGAGCAGTTCTTC. Translated, it gives CASSRWTALEQFF. Complete variable domain (other parts from reference TRBV11-2 and TRBJ2-1): EAGVAQSPRYKIIEKRQSVAFWCNPISGHATLYWYQQILGQGPKLLIQFQNNGVVDDSQLPKDRFSAERLKGVDSTLKIQPAKLEDSAVYLCASSRWTALEQFFGPGTRLTVL.